This record looks at one T cell receptor beta chain sequence and its context. The germline V gene has CDR1 MGHDK and CDR2 SYGVNS. V gave up 4 bases and J gave up 7 bases; unmatched junction bases: 15. This CDR3 has 16 residues. The entry originates in a study of blood T cell repertoires in COVID-19. Looking at the study overall: Specimens from acute and convalescent COVID-19 originated in the United States, Italy and Spain. The analysed material was cDNA or gDNA that came from T cells, B-cell-depleted T cells, or PBMCs.

In the authors' workflow: Estimated nucleated cell counts came from reference gene primer amplification. Data came from immunoSEQ multiplex PCR; TCRdb stores just in-frame clones and leaves some out. V and J calls and clone size are those listed in that table; D and trimming were worked out from the DNA. The sample contains about 120,000 clones, roughly 88% of which appear only once. The rearrangement uses TRBV25-1 and TRBJ1-2, with 7 bases identical to TRBD1. What was sequenced was peripheral blood. This sequence originates from a man aged 40-49 years with acute or convalescent COVID-19. CDR3 bases: TGTGCCAGCAGTGGCTACCCGGGACAGAATTATCGTGGCTACACCTTC. Protein sequence: CASSGYPGQNYRGYTF.